One and the same sample provided the 30 T cell receptor beta chains below, sequenced in a study of OX40 agonist ivuxolimab in advanced cancers. Method: immunoSEQ multiplex PCR; TCRdb's copy keeps in-frame clones and lacks some. The sample contains 85,000 to 100,000 clones, 93% of which appear only once. Source: CD4+ or CD8+ T cells sorted from blood, taken in a trial of the OX40 agonist ivuxolimab. The receptors were gathered from an adult with an advanced solid tumor such as melanoma, head and neck, liver or kidney cancer.

The J gene is TRBJ1-2, the V gene TRBV28; D is unresolved. Trimming took off 5 bases at V and 8 bases at J, with 15 bases between the two ends. The CDR3 totals 13 residues. Germline V CDR1 and CDR2: MDHEN, SYDVKM. The CDR3 region has the DNA TGTGCCAGCAGTCGCCCACCAGCTGGGGGCTACACCTTC. Amino acid sequence: CASSRPPAGGYTF.

This clone has just a few counts. Here the CDR3 reads CASSLDGGKYEQYV. For the CDR3, the DNA is TGCGCCAGCAGCTTGGATGGGGGGAAGTACGAGCAGTACGTC. J is TRBJ2-7 and V is TRBV5-1, with D tentatively TRBD2 (6 bases). The CDR3 covers 14 residues. Trimming removed 0 bases from V and 4 bases from J, with 11 bases in between. CDR1 SGHRS and CDR2 YFSETQ come from the germline V gene.

The rearrangement links TRBV11-2 to TRBJ2-3; TRBD2 matches at 14 bases. Trimming took 7 bases from V and 6 from J; bases not matched to a gene: 12. Germline V gene sequence: CDR1 SGHAT, CDR2 FQNNGV. The CDR3 spans 17 residues. The CDR3 DNA reads as TGTGCCAGCACCAAATTGCCTTGGACTAGCGGGGGGGATACGCAGTATTTT. This codes for CASTKLPWTSGGDTQYF. Full variable domain (missing parts from reference TRBV11-2 and TRBJ2-3): EAGVAQSPRYKIIEKRQSVAFWCNPISGHATLYWYQQILGQGPKLLIQFQNNGVVDDSQLPKDRFSAERLKGVDSTLKIQPAKLEDSAVYLCASTKLPWTSGGDTQYFGPGTRLTVL.

The chain joins TRBV6-1 to TRBJ1-5; TRBD1 aligns across 8 bases. CDR1 and CDR2 (germline): MNHNS, SASEGT. V was clipped by 5 bases and J by 2 bases; unmatched bases: 5. The CDR3 sequence is 15 residues long. The CDR3 region is CASSLGTGRNQPQHF. CDR3 DNA: TGTGCCAGCAGTTTGGGGACAGGCCGCAATCAGCCCCAGCATTTT.

There are a few counts of this clone. CDR3 nucleotide sequence: TGTGCCAGCAGCATCCTAGGGGGGACCCAGTACTTC. Translation: CASSILGGTQYF. The chain uses TRBV21-1 and TRBJ2-5; the table's D call of TRBD1 was not tested on the DNA. TRBV21-1 is described as a pseudogene. The CDR3 contains 12 residues.

The chain combines TRBV28 with TRBJ1-6, with D perhaps matching TRBD1 (6 bases). V gave up 7 bases and J gave up 6 bases, with 10 bases separating them. The CDR3 sequence is 13 residues long. CDR1 is MDHEN, CDR2 SYDVKM, per germline. CDR3 in DNA: TGTGCCAGCAATGAACAGGGTAATTCACCCCTCCACTTT. Translation gives CASNEQGNSPLHF.

This clone came up a few times. The chain recombines TRBV27 with TRBJ2-7; D may match TRBD1 or TRBD2 (7 bases each). The CDR3 runs to 15 residues. Germline CDR1 and CDR2: MNHEY and SMNVEV (reference sequence). With 6 bases removed from V and 3 bases from J, the gap between germline ends came to 18 bases. CDR3 amino acids: CASSPERGQLYEQYF. In DNA, the CDR3 is TGTGCCAGCAGCCCTGAGCGGGGACAGCTCTACGAGCAGTACTTC.

The gene calls are TRBV4-2 and TRBJ2-5; 12 positions agree with TRBD2. V trimming: 5 bases; J trimming: 5 bases; junction bases outside the gene matches: 6. The germline CDR1 and CDR2 sequences are LGHNA and YNFKEQ. This CDR3 is 15 amino acids long. The CDR3 DNA is TGTGCCAGCAGCTCCCGACTAGCGGGAGAGGAGACCCAGTACTTC. Its translation is CASSSRLAGEETQYF.

The chain employs TRBV29-1 and TRBJ1-2; 7 bases map to TRBD1. This CDR3 has 11 amino acids. The germline CDR1 and CDR2 sequences are SQVTM and ANQGSEA. Losses at the gene ends were 7 bases for V and 8 bases for J; bases not matched to a gene: 7. CDR3 DNA: TGCAGCGGCGGACAGGAGAGGGGCTACACCTTC. Protein: CSGGQERGYTF.

The V and J genes are TRBV4-3 and TRBJ2-5; D unclear. The germline V gene has CDR1 LGHNA and CDR2 YSLEER. The V end was cut by 4 bases, the J end by 5 bases, with 11 bases between. This CDR3 has 13 residues. CDR3 region: CASSLRETETQYF. In DNA, the CDR3 is TGCGCCAGCAGCCTAAGAGAGACGGAGACCCAGTACTTC.

This chain joins TRBV28 and TRBJ1-2; D gene ambiguous. The CDR3 loop spans 12 amino acids. Germline lookup yields CDR1 MDHEN and CDR2 SYDVKM. V was cut by 6 bases and J by 4 bases, with 9 bases left in between. CDR3 region: CASRDGIYGYTF. The CDR3 coding sequence is TGTGCCAGCAGGGACGGGATCTATGGCTACACCTTC.

The rearrangement joins TRBV5-1 to TRBJ1-2; TRBD1 matches at 9 bases. Germline V gene lookup returns CDR1 SGHRS and CDR2 YFSETQ. V shed 7 bases, J shed 7 bases, and the junction held 17 bases outside the gene matches. The CDR3 consists of 16 residues. The CDR3 DNA reads as TGCGCCAGCTCCGGAGTGGGACAGGGACGGTTCACTGGCTACACCTTC. Protein product: CASSGVGQGRFTGYTF.

This chain joins TRBV28 and TRBJ1-5; TRBD1 might be the D (6 bases). The CDR3 has 13 amino acids. Germline CDR1 MDHEN, CDR2 SYDVKM. Trimming removed 4 bases at V and 3 bases at J, with 7 bases between. In DNA, the CDR3 is TGTGCCAGCAGTTGGGACAACAATCAGCCCCAGCATTTT. Protein: CASSWDNNQPQHF. The full variable domain, completed using reference TRBV28 and TRBJ1-5, is DVKVTQSSRYLVKRTGEKVFLECVQDMDHENMFWYRQDPGLGLRLIYFSYDVKMKEKGDIPEGYSVSREKKERFSLILESASTNQTSMYLCASSWDNNQPQHFGDGTRLSIL.

This chain joins TRBV5-1 and TRBJ2-2; a possible D gene is TRBD1 (6 bases). Germline V lookup: CDR1 SGHRS, CDR2 YFSETQ. CDR3 length equals 14 residues. V shed 4 bases and J shed 2 bases, with 9 bases lying between them. CDR3 protein: CASSRTANTGELFF. The CDR3 nucleotides are TGCGCCAGCAGCCGGACAGCAAACACCGGGGAGCTGTTTTTT.

V and J are TRBV30 and TRBJ2-5; 10 nucleotides match TRBD1. The CDR3 totals 14 residues. Germline trimming cut 0 bases from V and 10 bases from J; bases unmatched to any gene: 8. CDR1 is GTSNPN, CDR2 SVGIG, per germline (reference sequence). The CDR3 DNA sequence: TGTGCCTGGAGTGTGGACAGGGGGTATTGGGGCCAGTACTTC. Translated, it gives CAWSVDRGYWGQYF.

The chain combines TRBV2 with TRBJ1-4, with TRBD1 matching 9 bases. There are 13 residues in the CDR3. Trimming removed 6 bases from V and 10 bases from J; junction bases left unmatched: 6. Germline loops: CDR1 SNHLY, CDR2 FYNNEI. CDR3 amino acids: CASSDRDRVKLFF. CDR3 DNA sequence: TGTGCCAGCAGCGATCGGGACAGGGTAAAACTGTTTTTT.

The chain combines TRBV2 with TRBJ1-4; D not resolved. CDR1 and CDR2 from the germline V gene are SNHLY and FYNNEI. Trimming cost V 3 bases and J 11 bases, with 13 bases left between them. The CDR3 spans 13 residues. The CDR3 region is CASSDDVWGKLFF. Written as DNA, the CDR3 is TGTGCCAGCAGTGACGATGTTTGGGGTAAACTGTTTTTT.

This chain joins TRBV4-3 and TRBJ2-3; D is perhaps TRBD1 or TRBD2 (5 bases each). V lost 0 bases to trimming and J lost 1 base, with 14 bases between them. Germline loops: CDR1 LGHNA, CDR2 YSLEER. The CDR3 has 17 residues. CDR3 sequence: CASSQDLIGDGTDTQYF. CDR3 nucleotide sequence: TGCGCCAGCAGCCAAGATCTTATCGGGGACGGCACAGATACGCAGTATTTT.

This rearrangement joins TRBV6-5 to TRBJ2-7; TRBD1 matches at 10 bases. V lost 5 bases and J lost 4; bases outside the gene matches: 8. This CDR3 is 15 amino acids long. In germline, CDR1 is MNHEY, CDR2 SVGAGI. The CDR3 spells CASSLRQGARYEQYF. The CDR3 DNA reads as TGTGCCAGCAGTCTGCGACAGGGGGCGCGGTACGAGCAGTACTTC.

CDR3 region: CASRSKRESNEQFF. The CDR3 DNA is TGCGCCAGCAGATCTAAGCGGGAGAGCAATGAGCAGTTCTTC. This chain uses TRBV10-1 with TRBJ2-1; TRBD2 agrees at 8 bases. The CDR3 length is 14 residues. Germline assignment: CDR1 WNHNN and CDR2 SYGVQD (reference sequence). V shed 6 bases, J shed 6 bases, and the junction held 7 bases outside the gene matches.

This clone was counted once. The chain uses TRBV25-1 and TRBJ2-3; D not certain. V was pared by 4 bases and J by 6 bases, with 11 bases between. CDR1 MGHDK and CDR2 SYGVNS come from the germline V gene. This CDR3 spans 13 amino acids. CDR3 in DNA: TGTGCCAGCAGTGGTAAGACGCGGGATACGCAGTATTTT. This sequence encodes CASSGKTRDTQYF.

This clone has just one count. The J gene is TRBJ1-4, the V gene TRBV19; 7 bases align to TRBD1. In germline, CDR1 is LNHDA, CDR2 SQIVND (reference sequence). V lost 7 bases to trimming and J lost 0 bases; unmatched junction nucleotides: 8. The CDR3 is 16 amino acids. CDR3 residues: CASTGQHDSTNEKLFF. CDR3 nucleotide sequence: TGTGCCAGTACGGGACAGCATGATTCAACTAATGAAAAACTGTTTTTT.

The chain links TRBV6-4 to TRBJ2-1, with D possibly being TRBD2 (5 bases). The CDR3 extends over 14 amino acids. In germline, CDR1 is MRHNA, CDR2 SNTAGT. The ends were cut back, 0 bases at V and 6 bases at J, with 9 bases in the middle. The CDR3 loop is CASSDSGIGNEQFF. Here the CDR3 DNA reads TGTGCCAGCAGTGACTCCGGGATAGGCAATGAGCAGTTCTTC.

V gene TRBV5-1 combines with J gene TRBJ2-7; D is unclear. The V end was cut by 4 bases, the J end by 4 bases, with 9 bases between. This CDR3 is 12 amino acids long. Germline V lookup: CDR1 SGHRS, CDR2 YFSETQ. CDR3 in DNA: TGCGCCAGCAGCCCCAAAGGATACGAGCAGTACTTC. Its translation: CASSPKGYEQYF.

The CDR3 sequence: CAISESDTQYF. CDR3 nucleotides: TGTGCCATCAGTGAGTCAGATACGCAGTATTTT. V is TRBV10-3 and J is TRBJ2-3; no firm D call. This CDR3 spans 11 amino acids. V dropped 0 bases and J dropped 5 bases, with 0 bases sitting between them. Germline V lookup: CDR1 ENHRY, CDR2 SYGVKD.

The chain carries TRBV12-5 and TRBJ1-3; 7 nucleotides match TRBD1. Germline CDR1 and CDR2: LGHNT and FRNRAP. The CDR3 spans 18 residues. Trimming took 6 bases from V and 0 from J; bases not matched to a gene: 14. The CDR3, as DNA: TGTGCTAGTGGCCATGGGACAGCGCCCTCCGTCTCTGGAAACACCATATATTTT. Its translation: CASGHGTAPSVSGNTIYF.

The genes are TRBV6-1 and TRBJ2-6; no firm D call. The V gene's germline CDR1 is MNHNS and CDR2 SASEGT. The CDR3 spans 15 residues. V shed 7 bases and J shed 4 bases, with 14 bases lying between them. The CDR3 nucleotides are TGTGCCAGCATCGGCCGGTCAAAAGGGGCCAACGTCCTGACTTTC. Translated, it gives CASIGRSKGANVLTF.

The chain recombines TRBV2 with TRBJ1-5; the D is unclear. Trimming took 7 bases from V and 0 from J, leaving 13 bases between them. The V gene's germline CDR1 is SNHLY and CDR2 FYNNEI. The CDR3 sequence is 15 residues long. CDR3 DNA sequence: TGTGCCAGCAATACCGTGGCCGATAGCAATCAGCCCCAGCATTTT. It translates to CASNTVADSNQPQHF.

The chain joins TRBV5-4 to TRBJ1-5; no clear D. Trimming took 2 bases from V and 9 from J, leaving 12 bases between them. In germline, CDR1 is SGHNT, CDR2 YYREEE (reference sequence). The CDR3 totals 13 residues. Here the CDR3 reads CASSFTGEAPQHF. CDR3 coding DNA: TGTGCCAGCAGCTTCACCGGGGAGGCGCCCCAGCATTTT.

In DNA form, the CDR3 reads TGTGCCAGCGGAGGACACCTCAATCAGCCCCAGCATTTT. Amino acids: CASGGHLNQPQHF. This rearrangement joins TRBV6-1 to TRBJ1-5; a weak D match, TRBD1 (5 bases). V was trimmed by 8 bases and J by 3 bases, leaving 11 bases between them. CDR1 MNHNS and CDR2 SASEGT come from the germline V gene. This CDR3 has 13 residues.